The 8 T cell receptor beta chains presented below share a single source sample, sequenced in a study of blood T cells in healthy people across ages. A J-beta primer mix and a sample-barcoded 5' primer were used in a second PCR of roughly 7 to 12 cycles. TCRdb re-called the 5' RACE reads with MiXCR, one entry per CDR3 protein. The data contain roughly 900,000 distinct CDR3 sequences, around 30% of them singletons. Sequencing was carried out using blood. The source is a woman of 80 years or more in good health.

V gene TRBV7-8 combines with J gene TRBJ1-1; D remains unclear. Germline V lookup: CDR1 SGHVS, CDR2 FQNEAQ. This CDR3 contains 13 residues. V was shortened by 5 bases and J by 1 base, with 8 bases between the two germline ends. The CDR3 loop is CASSKNRNTEAFF. The CDR3 DNA follows: TGTGCCAGCAGCAAAAACAGGAACACTGAAGCTTTCTTT.

This clonotype came up many times. The J gene is TRBJ1-2, the V gene TRBV5-5; D unresolved. Between the trimmed V and J ends, which lost 4 bases and 8 bases, there was a span of 15 bases. The CDR3 totals 13 residues. The germline V gene has CDR1 SGHKS and CDR2 YYEKEE (reference sequence). The CDR3 region has the DNA TGTGCCAGCAGCCCCGGACCCGTGCAGGGCTACACCTTC. Translation gives CASSPGPVQGYTF.

The chain carries TRBV30 and TRBJ1-1; unclear D gene. The germline V gene has CDR1 GTSNPN and CDR2 SVGIG (reference sequence). Trimming left V 0 bases short and J 2 bases short, with 10 bases between. The CDR3 contains 14 residues. In DNA form, the CDR3 reads TGTGCCTGGAGTGTACGAGGTCTCAACACTGAAGCTTTCTTT. Translation: CAWSVRGLNTEAFF.

The chain carries TRBV3-1 and TRBJ1-1; tentatively, D is TRBD1 (5 bases). The CDR3 is 16 residues long. Germline assignment: CDR1 LGHDT and CDR2 YNNKEL (reference sequence). Trimming cost V 0 bases and J 1 base, with 12 bases left between them. The CDR3 region has the DNA TGTGCCAGCAGCCAAGATTTTGGGGGAGCGAACACTGAAGCTTTCTTT. Translated, it gives CASSQDFGGANTEAFF.

The rearrangement joins TRBV6-2 or TRBV6-3 to TRBJ2-2; 8 nucleotides line up with TRBD2. V lost 5 bases, J lost 4 bases, and 9 bases stayed unmatched. CDR1 and CDR2 (germline): MNHEY, SVGEGT. The CDR3 is made up of 16 amino acids. The DNA for the CDR3 is TGTGCCAGCAGTCCCTGGCGGGGGGACTTCACCGGGGAGCTGTTTTTT. Translation: CASSPWRGDFTGELFF.

The chain uses TRBV12-3 or TRBV12-4 and TRBJ1-6; 9 positions match TRBD1. CDR3 length: 13 amino acids. With V trimmed by 6 bases and J by 8 bases, 2 bases remained unmatched. The CDR3 DNA is TGTGCCAGCAGCTGGGACAGGGATTCACCCCTCCACTTT. Its translation: CASSWDRDSPLHF.

This clonotype was counted between two and nine times. The V and J genes are TRBV7-8 and TRBJ1-3, with D hard to call. Between the trimmed V and J ends, which lost 1 base and 0 bases, there was a span of 10 bases. This CDR3 has 16 amino acids. In germline, CDR1 is SGHVS, CDR2 FQNEAQ. CDR3 sequence (DNA): TGTGCCAGCAGCTTAGTCCCATCGTTCTCTGGAAACACCATATATTTT. Its protein is CASSLVPSFSGNTIYF.

This clonotype was found many times. The chain has TRBV28 and TRBJ1-2; D possibly corresponds to TRBD1 (5 bases). Germline V CDR1 and CDR2: MDHEN, SYDVKM. This CDR3 has 14 residues. V lost 4 bases and J 4 bases, leaving 13 bases between the germline ends. For the CDR3, the DNA is TGTGCCAGCAGTTCGGGGGGAAGGAGCTATGGCTACACCTTC. Its translation is CASSSGGRSYGYTF.